The 11 T cell receptor beta chains below come from one sample, sequenced in a study of T cell responses to AZD1222 COVID-19 vaccine. Libraries were prepared by immunoSEQ multiplex PCR; TCRdb keeps only in-frame clonotypes and omits some of them. The sample yields about 120,000 clones, 85% to 90% seen once. The sample was peripheral blood, taken 28 days after the second AZD1222 dose. The receptors were gathered from an adult who received the AZD1222 COVID-19 vaccine.

The chain recombines TRBV20-1 with TRBJ2-7; D is undetermined. Germline loops: CDR1 DFQATT, CDR2 SNEGSKA (reference sequence). The CDR3 has 11 residues. V was pared by 1 base and J by 8 bases, with 9 bases between. The CDR3 bases are TGCAGTGCTAGAGTCGGACCCCAGCAGTACTTC. Translation gives CSARVGPQQYF.

The rearrangement joins TRBV19 to TRBJ2-2; a possible D gene is TRBD2 (6 bases). The CDR3 runs 13 residues. V gave up 5 bases and J gave up 7 bases, with 11 bases separating them. CDR1 and CDR2 from the germline V gene are LNHDA and SQIVND (reference sequence). CDR3 amino acids: CASSLAGNGELFF. The CDR3 DNA reads as TGTGCCAGTAGTCTGGCGGGGAACGGGGAGCTGTTTTTT.

The chain has TRBV6-2 or TRBV6-3 and TRBJ2-1; 10 bases are a match to TRBD2. Trimming took 4 bases from V and 5 from J; bases not matched to a gene: 8. CDR1 and CDR2 (germline): MNHEY, SVGEGT. CDR3 size: 16 residues. The CDR3 nucleotides read TGTGCCAGCAGTTCCCATCTAGCGGGAGCCAACAATGAGCAGTTCTTC. Translation: CASSSHLAGANNEQFF.

This chain's CDR3 is CAISDRTEQYF. The CDR3 DNA follows: TGTGCCATCAGTGATAGGACGGAGCAGTACTTC. This chain joins TRBV10-3 and TRBJ2-7; D unclear. Trimming cost V 3 bases and J 7 bases, with 7 bases left between them. Germline CDR1 is ENHRY and CDR2 is SYGVKD. The CDR3 runs 11 residues.

The V and J genes are TRBV5-4 and TRBJ1-1; D might be TRBD1 (5 bases). The CDR3 spans 14 residues. The germline CDR1 and CDR2 sequences are SGHNT and YYREEE (reference sequence). The germline V and J ends were trimmed by 1 base and 3 bases, with 10 bases remaining between them. CDR3 nucleotides: TGTGCCAGCAGCTTGTTTGCGGGACACACTGAAGCTTTCTTT. Translation: CASSLFAGHTEAFF.

The chain couples TRBV24-1 to TRBJ2-2; TRBD1 agrees at 9 bases. V dropped 11 bases and J dropped 5; count of bases not matched to a gene: 14. Per germline, CDR1 KGHDR and CDR2 SFDVKD. This CDR3 is 16 amino acids long. CDR3: CARGSRDRDSTGELFF. DNA for the CDR3: TGTGCCAGGGGGAGTCGGGACAGGGATTCTACCGGGGAGCTGTTTTTT.

The J gene is TRBJ2-7, the V gene TRBV11-2; TRBD1 matches at 7 bases. Germline V gene lookup returns CDR1 SGHAT and CDR2 FQNNGV. The V and J ends lost 5 bases and 5 bases, in that order; junction bases with no gene match: 15. The CDR3 sequence is 16 residues long. The CDR3 DNA reads as TGTGCCAGCAGCGAACCACAGACAGGGTTGGAGGACGAGCAGTACTTC. It specifies CASSEPQTGLEDEQYF.

The chain carries TRBV6-2 or TRBV6-3 and TRBJ1-4; TRBD1 matches 7 bases. After removal of 5 bases from V and 0 bases from J, the junction contained 0 bases not matched to a gene. Germline V gene data show CDR1 as MNHEY and CDR2 as SVGEGT. The CDR3 length is 14 residues. This CDR3 reads CASSGTATNEKLFF. For the CDR3, the DNA is TGTGCCAGCAGTGGGACAGCAACTAATGAAAAACTGTTTTTT.

The rearrangement uses TRBV5-1 and TRBJ1-5; 7 bases are shared with TRBD1. Per the germline V gene, CDR1 is SGHRS and CDR2 is YFSETQ. The CDR3 sequence is 15 residues long. The V segment lost 3 bases and the J segment 3 bases; nucleotides outside the gene matches: 6. CDR3 coding DNA: TGCGCCAGCAGCTCAGGGACAGACCTCAATCAGCCCCAGCATTTT. Residues: CASSSGTDLNQPQHF.

The chain links TRBV7-9 to TRBJ1-4, with D unclear. CDR1 and CDR2 (germline): SEHNR, FQNEAQ (reference sequence). This CDR3 is 16 amino acids long. V gave up 6 bases and J gave up 4 bases, with 18 bases separating them. The DNA of the CDR3 is TGTGCCAGCAGTTTATGGCCAGGACGGATTAATGAAAAACTGTTTTTT. Its protein product is CASSLWPGRINEKLFF. Full variable domain (missing parts from reference TRBV7-9 and TRBJ1-4): DTGVSQNPRHKITKRGQNVTFRCDPISEHNRLYWYRQTLGQGPEFLTYFQNEAQLEKSRLLSDRFSAERPKGSFSTLEIQRTEQGDSAMYLCASSLWPGRINEKLFFGSGTQLSVL.

The rearrangement uses TRBV5-1 and TRBJ1-4; D unclear. Germline assignment: CDR1 SGHRS and CDR2 YFSETQ. V gave up 4 bases and J gave up 5 bases, with 12 bases separating them. This CDR3 has 14 amino acids. The CDR3 nucleotides read TGCGCCAGCAGCCCGGGCAGGCCAAATGAAAAACTGTTTTTT. Residues: CASSPGRPNEKLFF.